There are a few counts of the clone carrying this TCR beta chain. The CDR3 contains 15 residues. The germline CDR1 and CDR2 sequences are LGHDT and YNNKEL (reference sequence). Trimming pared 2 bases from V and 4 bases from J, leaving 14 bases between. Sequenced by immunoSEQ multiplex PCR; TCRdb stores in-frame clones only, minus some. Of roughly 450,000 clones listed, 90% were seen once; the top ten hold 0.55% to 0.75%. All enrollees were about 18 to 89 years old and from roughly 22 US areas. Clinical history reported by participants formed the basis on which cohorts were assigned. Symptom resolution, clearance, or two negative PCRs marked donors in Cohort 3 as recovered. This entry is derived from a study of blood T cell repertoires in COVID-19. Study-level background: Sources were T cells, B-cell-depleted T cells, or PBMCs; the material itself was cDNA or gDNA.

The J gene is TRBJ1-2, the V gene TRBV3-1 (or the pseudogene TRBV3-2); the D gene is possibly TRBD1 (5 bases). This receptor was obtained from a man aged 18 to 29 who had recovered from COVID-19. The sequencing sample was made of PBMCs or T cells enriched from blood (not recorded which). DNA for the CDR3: TGTGCCAGCAGCCAAAAGATCCAGGGCGGCTATGGCTACACCTTC. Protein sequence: CASSQKIQGGYGYTF.